The 32 T cell receptor beta chains listed next were all sequenced from one sample in a study of blood T cell repertoires in COVID-19 (dated by TCRdb to between 2020 and 2021). The library came from the immunoSEQ multiplex PCR assay. Imported from immuneACCESS, the table was reduced by TCRdb to in-frame sequences with V and J called. These copies leave out some clones; in studies compared against another copy, an unresolved V gene accounts for under half, and the cause of the remainder is not known. Recorded for this sample are approximately 90,000 clones; approximately 80% of them occurred a single time. The ten largest clones take up approximately 25% of the sample. The source material was peripheral blood. These receptors all stem from a man between 60 and 75 years old with acute or convalescent COVID-19.

The chain links TRBV7-2 to TRBJ2-7, with D possibly TRBD1 on 5 matching bases. The length of the CDR3 is 13 residues. The V gene's germline CDR1 is SGHTA and CDR2 FQGNSA. Trimming shortened V by 1 base and J by 6 bases, and 10 bases separated the two germline ends. CDR3 coding DNA: TGTGCCAGCAGCTTAGATGGGGCTGGCGAGCAGTACGTC. Amino acid sequence: CASSLDGAGEQYV.

The rearrangement uses TRBV18 and TRBJ1-2; TRBD1 might be the D (6 bases). The CDR3 length is 14 residues. Germline V gene data show CDR1 as KGHSH and CDR2 as LQKENI. The V end lost 6 bases, the J end lost 7 bases, and 18 bases lay between the germline ends. This chain's CDR3 is CASSTTPGEGGYTF. DNA for the CDR3: TGTGCCAGCTCGACCACACCAGGGGAGGGTGGCTACACCTTC.

The CDR3 DNA follows: TGTGCCTGGAACACCGGGTCCTATACGCAGTATTTT. It specifies CAWNTGSYTQYF. V gene TRBV30 combines with J gene TRBJ2-3; D gene ambiguous. V dropped 4 bases and J dropped 7 bases, with 12 bases sitting between them. CDR3 size: 12 residues. CDR1 and CDR2 (germline): GTSNPN, SVGIG (reference sequence).

The chain couples TRBV6-5 to TRBJ2-3; 11 positions agree with TRBD2. The germline CDR1 and CDR2 sequences are MNHEY and SVGAGI. CDR3 length: 15 amino acids. V lost 5 bases and J lost 5; bases outside the gene matches: 6. Written as DNA, the CDR3 is TGTGCCAGCAGTCTCCTAGCGGGGGGAGTAGATACGCAGTATTTT. This codes for CASSLLAGGVDTQYF.

The genes are TRBV11-3 and TRBJ1-1; 9 bases line up with TRBD1. The V segment lost 3 bases and the J segment 6 bases; nucleotides outside the gene matches: 8. CDR1 and CDR2 (germline): SGHNT, YENEEA. CDR3 size: 15 residues. The CDR3 is CASSLGQGSNPEAFF. In DNA form, the CDR3 reads TGTGCCAGCAGCTTGGGACAGGGATCTAATCCTGAAGCTTTCTTT.

The rearrangement joins TRBV19 to TRBJ1-3; a possible D gene is TRBD1 (5 bases). The V end was cut by 4 bases, the J end by 2 bases, with 12 bases between. This CDR3 has 15 residues. CDR1 is LNHDA and CDR2 is SQIVND in the germline V gene (reference sequence). CDR3 bases: TGTGCCAGTAGTAAAGCTCGACAGACTGGAAACACCATATATTTT. Translation gives CASSKARQTGNTIYF.

The DNA for the CDR3 is TGTGCCAGCAGCGGCAGGGGGTATGGCTACACCTTC. Encoded protein: CASSGRGYGYTF. The V and J genes are TRBV3-1 (or the pseudogene TRBV3-2) and TRBJ1-2; 7 nucleotides match TRBD1. This CDR3 contains 12 residues. Germline assignment: CDR1 LGHDT and CDR2 YNNKEL (reference sequence). The V segment lost 5 bases and the J segment 5 bases; nucleotides outside the gene matches: 2.

This chain connects TRBV18 to TRBJ2-7; perhaps TRBD1 as D (5 bases). Trimming left V 2 bases short and J 3 bases short, with 14 bases between. This CDR3 is 15 amino acids long. Germline assignment: CDR1 KGHSH and CDR2 LQKENI. The CDR3 loop reads CASSPFVGQSYEQYF. The CDR3 DNA reads as TGTGCCAGCTCACCATTTGTCGGACAAAGCTACGAGCAGTACTTC.

This clone was counted between two and nine times. The chain links TRBV2 to TRBJ1-6; 9 bases fit TRBD1. The CDR3 runs 15 residues. Looked up from germline, CDR1 is SNHLY and CDR2 is FYNNEI. V was pared by 6 bases and J by 4 bases, with 4 bases of the junction left unmatched. In DNA, the CDR3 is TGTGCCAGCAGAGGGACAGGGAATTATAATTCACCCCTCCACTTT. Protein sequence: CASRGTGNYNSPLHF.

This clone was detected once. The V gene is TRBV4-2, the J gene TRBJ1-6; D is ambiguous. Trimming took off 0 bases at V and 10 bases at J, with 16 bases between the two ends. This CDR3 has 16 residues. Germline V gene data show CDR1 as LGHNA and CDR2 as YNFKEQ. CDR3 coding DNA: TGTGCCAGCAGCCAAGATCGGGGAGTGGCGAAATCACCCCTCCACTTT. It yields the protein CASSQDRGVAKSPLHF.

This clone was counted only a few times. The chain is built from TRBV5-1 and TRBJ2-5; D is perhaps TRBD2 (5 bases). V lost 0 bases and J 4 bases, leaving 10 bases between the germline ends. The V gene's germline CDR1 is SGHRS and CDR2 YFSETQ. The CDR3 is 14 residues long. CDR3 sequence reads: CASSLEVGRETQYF. The CDR3 nucleotides read TGCGCCAGCAGCTTGGAAGTAGGGAGAGAGACCCAGTACTTC.

The chain combines TRBV11-2 with TRBJ2-3; maybe TRBD2 (6 bases). Germline lookup yields CDR1 SGHAT and CDR2 FQNNGV. This CDR3 is 14 amino acids long. Trimming removed 5 bases from V and 0 bases from J, with 9 bases in between. CDR3 sequence reads: CASSPRGSTDTQYF. CDR3 bases: TGTGCCAGCAGCCCCCGGGGGAGCACAGATACGCAGTATTTT.

V is TRBV14 and J is TRBJ2-1; 7 bases fit TRBD1. Germline V gene lookup returns CDR1 SGHDN and CDR2 FVKESK. V lost 5 bases to trimming and J lost 5 bases; unmatched junction nucleotides: 15. The CDR3 is 17 amino acids. CDR3 sequence reads: CASSKRQGSSRDNEQFF. CDR3 in DNA: TGTGCCAGCAGCAAGAGACAGGGCTCATCAAGGGACAATGAGCAGTTCTTC.

With respect to this clone: A junction end diverges from the germline sequence, so it may reflect a read error. V gene TRBV7-9 combines with J gene TRBJ1-2; a weak D match, TRBD1 (5 bases). The CDR3 length is 13 residues. CDR1 and CDR2 from the germline V gene are SEHNR and FQNEAQ (reference sequence). CDR3 sequence: CASSVTDSGGYIF. In DNA form, the CDR3 reads TGTGCCAGCAGCGTTACTGACAGTGGTGGCTACATCTTC.

This chain links TRBV7-9 with TRBJ2-1, with D possibly TRBD2 on 7 matching bases. Per the germline V gene, CDR1 is SEHNR and CDR2 is FQNEAQ (reference sequence). V lost 4 bases to trimming and J lost 9 bases, with 16 bases between them. The CDR3 sequence is 14 residues long. The CDR3 bases are TGTGCCAGCAGCTCCGTGGGGGGGCCGGGTGAGCAGTTCTTC. This sequence encodes CASSSVGGPGEQFF.

This chain connects TRBV29-1 to TRBJ2-3, with 8 nucleotides matching TRBD1. V gave up 5 bases and J gave up 4 bases; unmatched junction bases: 5. The CDR3 has 13 amino acids. Germline CDR1 SQVTM, CDR2 ANQGSEA. This CDR3 reads CSVKPTGADTQYF. The CDR3 DNA is TGCAGCGTTAAACCGACAGGGGCAGATACGCAGTATTTT.

This chain uses TRBV5-6 with TRBJ2-3; D ambiguous. Germline lookup yields CDR1 SGHDT and CDR2 YYEEEE. V was cut by 0 bases and J by 1 base, with 6 bases left in between. The CDR3 loop spans 14 amino acids. The CDR3 nucleotides are TGTGCCAGCAGCTTGGCAGGTGGCACAGATACGCAGTATTTT. Translating gives CASSLAGGTDTQYF.

V usage is TRBV2 and J usage is TRBJ1-6; D is unclear. CDR3 size: 14 residues. Trimming stripped 7 bases from V and 6 bases from J, with 13 bases between. Germline CDR1 reads SNHLY; CDR2 reads FYNNEI. This CDR3 reads CASTLTETNSPLHF. The CDR3 DNA reads TGTGCCAGCACGTTAACAGAGACTAATTCACCCCTCCACTTT.

The chain uses TRBV2 and TRBJ2-5; 8 bases agree with TRBD2. Germline CDR1 reads SNHLY; CDR2 reads FYNNEI. Germline trimming cut 7 bases from V and 1 base from J; bases unmatched to any gene: 8. The length of the CDR3 is 15 residues. The CDR3 nucleotides are TGTGCCAGCACAAGGTTTAGCGGGGTCCAAGAGACCCAGTACTTC. It encodes CASTRFSGVQETQYF.

The chain joins TRBV2 to TRBJ1-2, with D possibly being TRBD1 (5 bases). There are 14 residues in the CDR3. Trimming stripped 1 base from V and 4 bases from J, with 10 bases between. The germline V gene encodes CDR1 SNHLY and CDR2 FYNNEI. The CDR3 region is CASSEEQGAYGYTF. The CDR3 DNA reads TGTGCCAGCAGTGAAGAGCAGGGCGCCTATGGCTACACCTTC.

The chain joins TRBV7-3 to TRBJ2-2; 14 bases align to TRBD2. The germline gives CDR1 SGHTA, CDR2 FQGTGA. There are 14 residues in the CDR3. The junction had 7 bases not matched to a gene; V was cut back by 10 bases and J by 9 bases. CDR3: CATGLAGGTRELFF. The CDR3 DNA reads TGTGCCACCGGACTAGCGGGGGGAACCAGGGAGCTGTTTTTT.

The chain recombines TRBV13 with TRBJ2-1, with 15 bases aligning to TRBD2. This CDR3 contains 18 residues. The germline V gene encodes CDR1 PRHDT and CDR2 FYEKMQ (reference sequence). With 5 bases clipped from V and 3 bases from J, the junction kept 8 bases outside the gene matches. As DNA, the CDR3 is TGTGCCAGCAGCGGACAACCGGGACTAGCGGGGGGCTACAATGAGCAGTTCTTC. Translated, it gives CASSGQPGLAGGYNEQFF.

The V and J genes are TRBV28 and TRBJ1-4, with TRBD1 as a possible D gene (5 bases). V lost 2 bases and J 0 bases, leaving 10 bases between the germline ends. Looked up from germline, CDR1 is MDHEN and CDR2 is SYDVKM. The CDR3 is 16 amino acids. This CDR3 reads CASSLQGSATNEKLFF. The CDR3 DNA follows: TGTGCCAGCAGTTTACAGGGATCGGCAACTAATGAAAAACTGTTTTTT.

The chain couples TRBV7-9 to TRBJ1-3; D may be TRBD1 (5 bases). Germline loops: CDR1 SEHNR, CDR2 FQNEAQ (reference sequence). Between the trimmed V and J ends, which lost 2 bases and 0 bases, there was a span of 8 bases. The CDR3 covers 15 residues. The CDR3 here is CASSLLGLSGNTIYF. The CDR3 coding sequence is TGTGCCAGCAGCTTACTGGGGCTCTCTGGAAACACCATATATTTT.

The rearrangement uses TRBV6-1 and TRBJ2-3, with 14 bases aligning to TRBD2. CDR3 length: 18 residues. The germline gives CDR1 MNHNS, CDR2 SASEGT. Trimming cost V 4 bases and J 2 bases; bases outside gene matches: 8. The chain's CDR3 is CASSGGLAGAINTDTQYF. The CDR3 coding sequence is TGTGCCAGCAGTGGGGGACTAGCGGGGGCTATAAACACAGATACGCAGTATTTT.

The chain links TRBV30 to TRBJ1-5, with 8 nucleotides matching TRBD1. This CDR3 comprises 14 residues. The germline V gene encodes CDR1 GTSNPN and CDR2 SVGIG (reference sequence). J gave up 6 bases and V 3 bases, and 7 bases lay outside the gene matches. Here the CDR3 reads CAWSFPGGSQPQHF. The CDR3 nucleotides read TGTGCCTGGAGCTTTCCAGGGGGCTCTCAGCCCCAGCATTTT.

V is TRBV3-1 (or the pseudogene TRBV3-2) and J is TRBJ2-2; 12 bases are a match to TRBD2. The CDR3 runs 19 residues. Germline CDR1 and CDR2: LGHDT and YNNKEL (reference sequence). Germline trimming cut 4 bases from V and 6 bases from J; bases unmatched to any gene: 15. CDR3 sequence reads: CASSPPASGGAVVAGELFF. CDR3 sequence (DNA): TGTGCCAGCAGCCCTCCTGCTAGCGGGGGGGCCGTTGTGGCCGGGGAGCTGTTTTTT.

The J gene is TRBJ1-5, the V gene TRBV28; 7 positions match TRBD1. V was clipped by 6 bases and J by 4 bases; unmatched bases: 6. CDR1 and CDR2 from the germline V gene are MDHEN and SYDVKM. The CDR3 has 14 residues. CDR3: CASSYTGQNQPQHF. The CDR3 DNA reads TGTGCCAGCAGCTACACGGGACAGAATCAGCCCCAGCATTTT.

V is TRBV7-9 and J is TRBJ1-4; a possible D gene is TRBD1 (6 bases). CDR3 length: 16 amino acids. The germline gives CDR1 SEHNR, CDR2 FQNEAQ (reference sequence). V was trimmed by 10 bases and J by 0 bases, leaving 18 bases between them. CDR3 amino acids: CATITRDKSTNEKLFF. DNA for the CDR3: TGTGCCACCATAACCCGGGACAAATCAACTAATGAAAAACTGTTTTTT.

This clone was recorded a few times. The chain uses TRBV5-4 and TRBJ1-1, with D unclear. V was shortened by 2 bases and J by 5 bases, with 19 bases between the two germline ends. The CDR3 runs to 16 residues. Germline loops: CDR1 SGHNT, CDR2 YYREEE (reference sequence). In nucleotides, the CDR3 is TGTGCCAGCAGCTTCCTCGGCCCTCTAACCGGGACTGAAGCTTTCTTT. As protein: CASSFLGPLTGTEAFF. Supplemented by reference TRBV5-4 and TRBJ1-1, the full variable domain reads ETGVTQSPTHLIKTRGQQVTLRCSSQSGHNTVSWYQQALGQGPQFIFQYYREEENGRGNFPPRFSGLQFPNYSSELNVNALELDDSALYLCASSFLGPLTGTEAFFGQGTRLTVV.

The chain couples TRBV7-9 to TRBJ1-2, with TRBD1 as a possible D gene (5 bases). CDR3 length: 13 residues. Germline V gene lookup returns CDR1 SEHNR and CDR2 FQNEAQ (reference sequence). V lost 2 bases to trimming and J lost 3 bases, with 7 bases between them. The DNA of the CDR3 is TGTGCCAGCAGCTTATGGGGGGACTATGGCTACACCTTC. This encodes CASSLWGDYGYTF.

The chain employs TRBV5-4 and TRBJ2-2, with 8 bases that match TRBD1. V lost 4 bases, J lost 1 base, and 12 bases stayed unmatched. CDR3 size: 18 residues. CDR1 and CDR2 (germline): SGHNT, YYREEE (reference sequence). CDR3 residues: CASSGLRQGSLNTGELFF. The CDR3 DNA is TGTGCCAGCAGCGGCCTAAGACAGGGGTCGTTGAACACCGGGGAGCTGTTTTTT. Drawing the rest from reference TRBV5-4 and TRBJ2-2, the complete variable domain is ETGVTQSPTHLIKTRGQQVTLRCSSQSGHNTVSWYQQALGQGPQFIFQYYREEENGRGNFPPRFSGLQFPNYSSELNVNALELDDSALYLCASSGLRQGSLNTGELFFGEGSRLTVL.